This T cell receptor beta chain emerged from a study of identical twins. This clonotype was observed many times. The CDR3 loop spans 14 amino acids. Germline-derived CDR1 and CDR2 are MNHEY and SMNVEV (reference sequence). V lost 5 bases to trimming and J lost 5 bases; unmatched junction nucleotides: 6. Template switching supplied a universal primer site; unique molecular identifiers were carried on the cDNA. TCRdb re-called the 5' RACE reads with MiXCR, one entry per CDR3 protein. The sample carries about 660,000 distinct CDR3 sequences, around 8.6% recorded once. The same data also contributed to another study, on yellow fever vaccine responses in identical twins.

The gene calls are TRBV27 and TRBJ2-7; 10 bases map to TRBD2. The clonotype originates from a woman between 18 and 30 years old in good health. Sequenced: PBMCs. The CDR3, as DNA: TGTGCCAGCAGTACTCTAGCGGGGGTAAACGAGCAGTACTTC. It is translated as CASSTLAGVNEQYF.